The present T cell receptor beta chain was sequenced within a study of T cells expressing NK-cell markers. Whole-study results and caveats: HCMV specificity of expanded NKG2C+ T cell clones remained unclear. Where a few donors were concerned, these clonotypes also led the CD3+CD56-NKG2C+ fraction.

In the case of this clonotype: Its antigen is not identified.

TCRdb re-called the 5' RACE reads; one entry per CDR3 protein, DNA not given. This sample's table reports hundreds of thousands of distinct CDR3 sequences. This TCR derives from a woman aged 18 to 75 in good health. The sequenced material came from blood T cells: a sorted CD56 or NKG2C T cell subset, CD4+ or CD8+ T cells, or bulk PBMC T cells (not recorded which).

The CDR3 loop reads CASSIKAGSRHSPLHF. The chain employs TRBV19 and TRBJ1-6. Germline CDR1 is LNHDA and CDR2 is SQIVND (reference sequence). The CDR3 spans 16 residues.